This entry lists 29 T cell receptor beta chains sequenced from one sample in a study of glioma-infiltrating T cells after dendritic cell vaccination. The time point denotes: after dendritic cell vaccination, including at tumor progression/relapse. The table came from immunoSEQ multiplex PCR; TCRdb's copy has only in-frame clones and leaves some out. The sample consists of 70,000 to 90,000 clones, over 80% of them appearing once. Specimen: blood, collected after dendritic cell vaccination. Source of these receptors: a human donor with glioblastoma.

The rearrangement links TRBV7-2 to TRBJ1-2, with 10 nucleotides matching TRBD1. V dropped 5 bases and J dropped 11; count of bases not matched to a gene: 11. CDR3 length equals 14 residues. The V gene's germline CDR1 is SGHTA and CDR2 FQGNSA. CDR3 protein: CASSAPLGQGGYTF. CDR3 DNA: TGTGCCAGCAGCGCCCCACTAGGACAGGGGGGATACACCTTC.

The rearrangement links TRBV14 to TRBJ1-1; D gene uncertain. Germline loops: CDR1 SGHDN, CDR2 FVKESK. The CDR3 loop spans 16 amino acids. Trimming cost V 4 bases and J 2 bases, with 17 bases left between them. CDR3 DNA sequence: TGTGCCAGCAGCCCCCCTTGGGCACGCGATAACACTGAAGCTTTCTTT. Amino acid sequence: CASSPPWARDNTEAFF.

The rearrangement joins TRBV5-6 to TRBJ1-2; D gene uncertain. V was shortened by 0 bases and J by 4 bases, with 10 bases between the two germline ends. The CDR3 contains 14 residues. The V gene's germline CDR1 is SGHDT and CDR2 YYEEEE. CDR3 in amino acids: CASSLERRFYGYTF. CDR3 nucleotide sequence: TGTGCCAGCAGCTTGGAGCGGCGGTTCTATGGCTACACCTTC.

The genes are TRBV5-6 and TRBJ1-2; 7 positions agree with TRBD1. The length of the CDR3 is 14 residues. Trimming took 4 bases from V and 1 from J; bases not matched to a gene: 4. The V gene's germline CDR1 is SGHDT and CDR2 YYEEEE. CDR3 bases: TGTGCCAGCAGCGATGGGACAGTTAACTATGGCTACACCTTC. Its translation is CASSDGTVNYGYTF.

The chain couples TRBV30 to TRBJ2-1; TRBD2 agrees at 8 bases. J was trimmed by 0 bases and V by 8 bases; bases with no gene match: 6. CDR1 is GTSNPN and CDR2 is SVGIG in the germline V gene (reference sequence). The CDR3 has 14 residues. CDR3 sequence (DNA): TGTGCCATCGGGGGGGGGAGCTCCTACAATGAGCAGTTCTTC. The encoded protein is CAIGGGSSYNEQFF.

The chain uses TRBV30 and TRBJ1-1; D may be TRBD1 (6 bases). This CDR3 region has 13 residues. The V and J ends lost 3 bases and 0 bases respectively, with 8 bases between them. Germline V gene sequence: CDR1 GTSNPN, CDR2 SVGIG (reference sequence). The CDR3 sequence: CAWRTGVNTEAFF. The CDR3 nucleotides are TGTGCCTGGAGGACAGGAGTGAACACTGAAGCTTTCTTT.

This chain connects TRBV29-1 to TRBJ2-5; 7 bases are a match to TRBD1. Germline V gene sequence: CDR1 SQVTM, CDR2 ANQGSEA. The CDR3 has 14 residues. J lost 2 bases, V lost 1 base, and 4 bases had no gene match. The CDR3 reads CSVEGNRGQETQYF. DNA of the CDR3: TGCAGCGTTGAAGGAAACAGGGGTCAAGAGACCCAGTACTTC.

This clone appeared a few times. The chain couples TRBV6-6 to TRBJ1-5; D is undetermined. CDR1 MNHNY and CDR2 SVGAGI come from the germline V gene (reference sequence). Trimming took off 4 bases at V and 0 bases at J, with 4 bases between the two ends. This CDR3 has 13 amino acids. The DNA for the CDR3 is TGTGCCAGCAGTTCACATAGCAATCAGCCCCAGCATTTT. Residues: CASSSHSNQPQHF.

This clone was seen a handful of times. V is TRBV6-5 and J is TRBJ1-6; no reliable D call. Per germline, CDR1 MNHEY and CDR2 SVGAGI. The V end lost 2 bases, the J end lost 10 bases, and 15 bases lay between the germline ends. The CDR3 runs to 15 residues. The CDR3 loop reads CASSYVYQEESPLHF. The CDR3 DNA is TGTGCCAGCAGTTACGTATACCAGGAGGAATCACCCCTCCACTTT.

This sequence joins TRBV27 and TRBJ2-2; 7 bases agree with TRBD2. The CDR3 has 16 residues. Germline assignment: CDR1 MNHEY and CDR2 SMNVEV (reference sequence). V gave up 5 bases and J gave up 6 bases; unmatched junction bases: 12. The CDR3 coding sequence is TGTGCCAGCAGTGCTAGCCGGGAGGTGGGGGCCGGGGAGCTGTTTTTT. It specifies CASSASREVGAGELFF.

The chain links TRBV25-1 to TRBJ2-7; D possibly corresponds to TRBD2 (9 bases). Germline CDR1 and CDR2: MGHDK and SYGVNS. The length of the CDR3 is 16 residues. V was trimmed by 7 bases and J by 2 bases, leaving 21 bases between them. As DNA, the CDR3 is TGTGCCAGCATGCGGACAGGGACTAGCAGAACCTACGAGCAGTACTTC. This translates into CASMRTGTSRTYEQYF.

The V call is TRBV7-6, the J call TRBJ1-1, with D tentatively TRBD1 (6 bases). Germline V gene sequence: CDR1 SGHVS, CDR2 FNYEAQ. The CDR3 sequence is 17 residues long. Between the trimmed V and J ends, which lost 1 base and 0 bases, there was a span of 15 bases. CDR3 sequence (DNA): TGTGCCAGCAGCTTAGATACAGGGTTCGCCCTGAACACTGAAGCTTTCTTT. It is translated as CASSLDTGFALNTEAFF.

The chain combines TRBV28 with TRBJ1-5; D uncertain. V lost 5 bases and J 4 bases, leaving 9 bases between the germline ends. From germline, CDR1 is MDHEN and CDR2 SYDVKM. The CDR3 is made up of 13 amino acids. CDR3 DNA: TGTGCCAGCAGTACCGCAGATAATCAGCCCCAGCATTTT. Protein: CASSTADNQPQHF.

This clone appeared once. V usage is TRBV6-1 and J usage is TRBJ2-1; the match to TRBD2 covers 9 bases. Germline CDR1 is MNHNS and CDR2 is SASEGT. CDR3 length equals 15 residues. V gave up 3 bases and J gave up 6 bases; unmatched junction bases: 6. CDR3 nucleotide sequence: TGTGCCAGCAGTGATGCGGGGGGGCAGGGCAATGAGCAGTTCTTC. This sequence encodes CASSDAGGQGNEQFF.

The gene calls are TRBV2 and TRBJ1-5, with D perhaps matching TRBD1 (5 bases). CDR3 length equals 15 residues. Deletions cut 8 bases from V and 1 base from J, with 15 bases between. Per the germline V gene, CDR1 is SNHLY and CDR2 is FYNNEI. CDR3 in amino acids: CASQGAGGSNQPQHF. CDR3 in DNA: TGTGCCAGCCAGGGAGCGGGGGGGAGCAATCAGCCCCAGCATTTT.

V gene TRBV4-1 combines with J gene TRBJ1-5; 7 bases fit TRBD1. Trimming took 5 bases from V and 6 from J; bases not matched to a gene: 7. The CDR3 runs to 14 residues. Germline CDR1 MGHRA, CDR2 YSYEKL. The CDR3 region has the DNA TGCGCCAGCAGCGGAGGGACAGCGATTCAGCCCCAGCATTTT. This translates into CASSGGTAIQPQHF.

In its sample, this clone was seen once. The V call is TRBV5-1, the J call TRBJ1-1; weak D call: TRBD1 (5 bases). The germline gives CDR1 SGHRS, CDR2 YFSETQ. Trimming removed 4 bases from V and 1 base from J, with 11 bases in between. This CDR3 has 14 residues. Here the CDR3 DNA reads TGCGCCAGCAGCATCTCGACAGAGAACACTGAAGCTTTCTTT. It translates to CASSISTENTEAFF.

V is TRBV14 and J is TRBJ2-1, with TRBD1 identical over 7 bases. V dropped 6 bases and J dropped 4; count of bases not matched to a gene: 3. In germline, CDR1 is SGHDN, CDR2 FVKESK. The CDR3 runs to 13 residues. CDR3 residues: CASRSGGYNEQFF. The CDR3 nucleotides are TGTGCCAGCAGGTCAGGGGGTTACAATGAGCAGTTCTTC.

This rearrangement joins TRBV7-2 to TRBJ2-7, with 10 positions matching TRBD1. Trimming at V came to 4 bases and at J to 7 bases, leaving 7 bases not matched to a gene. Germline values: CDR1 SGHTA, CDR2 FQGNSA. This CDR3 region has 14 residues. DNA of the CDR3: TGTGCCAGCAGCTCCTACCCGGGACAGGGGGAGCAGTACTTC. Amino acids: CASSSYPGQGEQYF.

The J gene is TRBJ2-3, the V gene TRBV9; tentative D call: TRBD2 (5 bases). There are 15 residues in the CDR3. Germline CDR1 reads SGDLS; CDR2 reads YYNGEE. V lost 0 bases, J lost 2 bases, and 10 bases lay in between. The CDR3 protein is CASSVGSGFTDTQYF. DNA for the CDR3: TGTGCCAGCAGCGTAGGTTCGGGATTCACAGATACGCAGTATTTT. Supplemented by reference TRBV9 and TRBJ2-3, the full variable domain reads DSGVTQTPKHLITATGQRVTLRCSPRSGDLSVYWYQQSLDQGLQFLIQYYNGEERAKGNILERFSAQQFPDLHSELNLSSLELGDSALYFCASSVGSGFTDTQYFGPGTRLTVL.

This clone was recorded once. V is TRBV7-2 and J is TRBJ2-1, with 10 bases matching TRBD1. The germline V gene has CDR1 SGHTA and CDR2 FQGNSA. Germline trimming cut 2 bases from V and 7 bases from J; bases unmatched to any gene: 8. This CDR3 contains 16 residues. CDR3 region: CASSLPSGTGDNEQFF. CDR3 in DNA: TGTGCCAGCAGCTTACCCTCCGGGACAGGGGATAATGAGCAGTTCTTC.

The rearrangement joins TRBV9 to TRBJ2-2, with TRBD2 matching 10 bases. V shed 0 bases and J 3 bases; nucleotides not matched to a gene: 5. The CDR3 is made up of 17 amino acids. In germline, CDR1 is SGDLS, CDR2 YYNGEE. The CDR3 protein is CASSVGAGGPDTGELFF. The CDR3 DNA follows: TGTGCCAGCAGCGTAGGAGCGGGGGGGCCAGACACCGGGGAGCTGTTTTTT.

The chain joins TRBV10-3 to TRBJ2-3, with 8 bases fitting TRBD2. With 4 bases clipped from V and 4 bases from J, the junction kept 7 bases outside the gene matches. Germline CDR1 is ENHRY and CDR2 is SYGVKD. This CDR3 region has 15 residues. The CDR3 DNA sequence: TGTGCCATCAGTGGGCGGGGGGCCGGAGCAGATACGCAGTATTTT. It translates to CAISGRGAGADTQYF.

The CDR3 DNA sequence: TGTGCCAGTAGCCACTACTCCACGGTCTATCGCGCTGAAGCTTTCTTT. This gives the protein CASSHYSTVYRAEAFF. The rearrangement joins TRBV19 to TRBJ1-1; the D is unclear. Germline V gene lookup returns CDR1 LNHDA and CDR2 SQIVND (reference sequence). Trimming stripped 6 bases from V and 6 bases from J, with 23 bases between. This CDR3 is built from 16 residues.

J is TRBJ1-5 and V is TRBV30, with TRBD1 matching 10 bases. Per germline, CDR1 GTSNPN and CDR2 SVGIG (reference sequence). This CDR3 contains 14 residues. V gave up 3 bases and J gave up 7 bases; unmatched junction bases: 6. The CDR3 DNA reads TGTGCCTGGAGCCATGGACAGGGGGGCCAGCCCCAGCATTTT. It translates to CAWSHGQGGQPQHF.

CDR3 nucleotide sequence: TGTGCCAGCAGCTTAGAGGACAGGGTCGCTGAAGCTTTCTTT. Amino acids: CASSLEDRVAEAFF. The chain employs TRBV7-6 and TRBJ1-1, with 8 bases lining up with TRBD1. V shed 1 base, J shed 6 bases, and the junction held 4 bases outside the gene matches. Looked up from germline, CDR1 is SGHVS and CDR2 is FNYEAQ. The CDR3 loop spans 14 amino acids.

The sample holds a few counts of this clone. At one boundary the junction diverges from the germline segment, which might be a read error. In nucleotides, the CDR3 is TGTGCCAGCAGCCTAGCCAGCTCTGGGGCCAACGTCCTGACTTTC. This gives the protein CASSLASSGANVLTF. V and J are TRBV7-9 and TRBJ2-6, with D possibly being TRBD2 (5 bases). Germline V lookup: CDR1 SEHNR, CDR2 FQNEAQ (reference sequence). This CDR3 contains 15 residues.

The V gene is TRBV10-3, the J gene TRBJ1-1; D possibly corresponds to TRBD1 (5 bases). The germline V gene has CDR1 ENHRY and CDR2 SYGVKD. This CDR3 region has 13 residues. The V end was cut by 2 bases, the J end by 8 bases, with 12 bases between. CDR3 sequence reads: CAISEGREAEAFF. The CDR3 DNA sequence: TGTGCCATCAGTGAGGGCAGGGAGGCGGAAGCTTTCTTT.

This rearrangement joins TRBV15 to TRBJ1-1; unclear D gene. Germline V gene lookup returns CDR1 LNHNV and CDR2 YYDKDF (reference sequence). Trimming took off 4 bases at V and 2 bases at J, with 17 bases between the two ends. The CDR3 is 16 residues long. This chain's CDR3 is CATSTAVSGPNTEAFF. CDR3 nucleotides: TGTGCCACCAGCACGGCCGTGTCAGGTCCTAACACTGAAGCTTTCTTT.